Following are 10 T cell receptor beta chains from one sample sequenced in a study of cytomegalovirus exposure and HLA in healthy donors. Both 60 Vbeta primers and 13 Jbeta primers went into the PCR. The repertoire was sequenced with immunoSEQ multiplex PCR; TCRdb's copy has only in-frame clones and lacks some. Found here are 250,000 to 350,000 clones, around two thirds of them singletons; the top ten hold roughly 2.4%. What was sequenced was PBMCs. These receptors all stem from a female donor in good health and CMV-seronegative.

This clone came up once. The chain combines TRBV19 with TRBJ1-5; 8 bases map to TRBD1. Germline CDR1 and CDR2: LNHDA and SQIVND (reference sequence). Unmatched junction bases numbered 2, after V lost 6 bases and J lost 4 bases. The CDR3 extends over 13 amino acids. The CDR3 region is CASSRDRNQPQHF. CDR3 in DNA: TGTGCCAGTAGCCGGGACAGGAATCAGCCCCAGCATTTT.

The CDR3 loop is CASSLGPSLNYGYTF. In DNA form, the CDR3 reads TGTGCCAGCAGCTTAGGGCCGTCTCTTAACTATGGCTACACCTTC. The rearrangement joins TRBV7-9 to TRBJ1-2; D unclear. In germline, CDR1 is SEHNR, CDR2 FQNEAQ (reference sequence). The CDR3 runs 15 residues. Trimming removed 1 base at V and 1 base at J, with 10 bases between.

This clone was detected a few times. Germline is not matched at one junction end, which may reflect a read error. The V gene is TRBV2, the J gene TRBJ2-1; D is unresolved. Germline V gene data show CDR1 as SNHLY and CDR2 as FYNNEI. The CDR3 spans 15 residues. The CDR3 DNA follows: TGTGCCAGCACTGAACTACAGAGCTCCTACAATGAGCAGTTCTTC. Its translation: CASTELQSSYNEQFF.

CDR3 nucleotides: TGTGCCTCCGGGACACTAGGAAACACCATATATTTT. The encoded protein is CASGTLGNTIYF. This rearrangement joins TRBV30 to TRBJ1-3, with D maybe TRBD1 (6 bases). Trimming took 7 bases from V and 4 from J, leaving 11 bases between them. CDR3 size: 12 residues. CDR1 GTSNPN and CDR2 SVGIG come from the germline V gene (reference sequence).

The chain carries TRBV5-4 and TRBJ2-1; D unclear. The V gene lost 2 bases and the J gene lost 4 bases, with 13 bases spanning the gap. Germline assignment: CDR1 SGHNT and CDR2 YYREEE (reference sequence). This CDR3 is built from 15 residues. The CDR3 nucleotides read TGTGCCAGCAGCTTAGCGCCCGCCCCATACAATGAGCAGTTCTTC. Translation gives CASSLAPAPYNEQFF. The full variable domain, its missing parts supplied by reference TRBV5-4 and TRBJ2-1, is ETGVTQSPTHLIKTRGQQVTLRCSSQSGHNTVSWYQQALGQGPQFIFQYYREEENGRGNFPPRFSGLQFPNYSSELNVNALELDDSALYLCASSLAPAPYNEQFFGPGTRLTVL.

This clone was seen more than once but under ten times. This rearrangement joins TRBV2 to TRBJ1-4; the match to TRBD1 covers 8 bases. Per the germline V gene, CDR1 is SNHLY and CDR2 is FYNNEI. Losses at the gene ends were 6 bases for V and 4 bases for J; bases not matched to a gene: 4. The CDR3 contains 14 residues. The CDR3 nucleotides are TGTGCCAGCAGGAGGGACAGGAATAATGAAAAACTGTTTTTT. Its translation: CASRRDRNNEKLFF.

The genes are TRBV28 and TRBJ1-4; TRBD1 aligns across 8 bases. The germline V gene has CDR1 MDHEN and CDR2 SYDVKM. This CDR3 comprises 14 residues. J lost 7 bases, V lost 6 bases, and 7 bases had no gene match. The CDR3 here is CASSGGDRREKLFF. The CDR3 nucleotides read TGTGCCAGCAGCGGCGGGGACAGGCGTGAAAAACTGTTTTTT.

The rearrangement links TRBV10-1 to TRBJ2-7; a possible D gene is TRBD1 (5 bases). The V end was cut by 8 bases, the J end by 6 bases, with 17 bases between. CDR1 WNHNN and CDR2 SYGVQD come from the germline V gene (reference sequence). The CDR3 spans 13 residues. The CDR3 spells CASSPGKLGEQYF. The CDR3 coding sequence is TGCGCCAGCTCCCCAGGGAAGTTGGGCGAGCAGTACTTC.

The chain recombines TRBV9 with TRBJ2-1; D is unresolved. This CDR3 region has 13 residues. V was shortened by 4 bases and J by 5 bases, with 10 bases between the two germline ends. CDR1 is SGDLS and CDR2 is YYNGEE in the germline V gene. CDR3 DNA sequence: TGTGCCAGCAGCCTTGCGTCCCACAATGAGCAGTTCTTC. Amino acids: CASSLASHNEQFF.

This clone was seen only once. This rearrangement joins TRBV9 to TRBJ2-3; perhaps TRBD2 as D (5 bases). Per the germline V gene, CDR1 is SGDLS and CDR2 is YYNGEE. The CDR3 length is 14 residues. Trimming took off 0 bases at V and 5 bases at J, with 10 bases between the two ends. CDR3 nucleotide sequence: TGTGCCAGCAGCGTAGTGGGAGTGCTAGATACGCAGTATTTT. Translated, it gives CASSVVGVLDTQYF.